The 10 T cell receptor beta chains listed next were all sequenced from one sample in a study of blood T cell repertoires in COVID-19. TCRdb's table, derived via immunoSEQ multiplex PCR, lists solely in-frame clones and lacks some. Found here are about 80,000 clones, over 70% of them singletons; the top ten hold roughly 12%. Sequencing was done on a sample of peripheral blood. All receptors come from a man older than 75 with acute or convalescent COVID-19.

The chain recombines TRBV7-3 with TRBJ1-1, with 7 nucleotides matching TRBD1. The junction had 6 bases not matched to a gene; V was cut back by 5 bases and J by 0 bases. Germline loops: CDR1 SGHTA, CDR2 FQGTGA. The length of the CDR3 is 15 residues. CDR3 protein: CASSEQGTLNTEAFF. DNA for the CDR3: TGTGCCAGCAGCGAACAGGGGACCCTGAACACTGAAGCTTTCTTT.

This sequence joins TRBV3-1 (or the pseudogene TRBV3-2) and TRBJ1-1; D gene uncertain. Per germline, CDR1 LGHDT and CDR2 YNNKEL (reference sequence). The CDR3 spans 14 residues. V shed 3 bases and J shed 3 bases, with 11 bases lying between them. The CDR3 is CASSQLGLYTEAFF. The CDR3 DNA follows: TGTGCCAGCAGCCAGCTAGGATTGTACACTGAAGCTTTCTTT.

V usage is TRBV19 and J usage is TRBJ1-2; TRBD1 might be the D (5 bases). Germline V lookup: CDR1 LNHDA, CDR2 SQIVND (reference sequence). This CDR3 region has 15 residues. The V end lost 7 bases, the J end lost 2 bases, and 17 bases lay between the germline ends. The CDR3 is CASTPRAGGNYGYTF. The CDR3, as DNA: TGTGCCAGTACCCCCAGGGCGGGAGGGAACTATGGCTACACCTTC.

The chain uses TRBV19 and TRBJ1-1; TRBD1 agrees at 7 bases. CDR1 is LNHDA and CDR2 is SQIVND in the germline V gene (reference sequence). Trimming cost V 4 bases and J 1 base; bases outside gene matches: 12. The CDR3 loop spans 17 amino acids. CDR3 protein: CASSRQGVGFSNTEAFF. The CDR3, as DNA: TGTGCCAGTAGTAGACAGGGAGTGGGATTTTCGAACACTGAAGCTTTCTTT.

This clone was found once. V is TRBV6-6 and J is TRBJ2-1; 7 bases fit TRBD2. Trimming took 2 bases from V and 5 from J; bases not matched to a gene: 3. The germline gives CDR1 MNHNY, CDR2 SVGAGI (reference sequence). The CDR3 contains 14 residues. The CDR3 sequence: CASSYQGGDNEQFF. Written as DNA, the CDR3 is TGTGCCAGCAGTTACCAGGGAGGGGACAATGAGCAGTTCTTC.

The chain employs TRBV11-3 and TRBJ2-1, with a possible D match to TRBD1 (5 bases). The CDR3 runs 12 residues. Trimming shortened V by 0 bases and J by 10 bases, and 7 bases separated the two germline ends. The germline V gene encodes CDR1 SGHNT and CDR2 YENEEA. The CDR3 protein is CASSLDSGEQFF. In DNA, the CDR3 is TGTGCCAGCAGCTTAGACTCAGGGGAGCAGTTCTTC.

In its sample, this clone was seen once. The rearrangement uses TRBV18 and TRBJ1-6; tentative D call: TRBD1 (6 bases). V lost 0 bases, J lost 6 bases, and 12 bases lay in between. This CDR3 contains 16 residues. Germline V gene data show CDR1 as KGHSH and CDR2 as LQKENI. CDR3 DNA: TGTGCCAGCTCACCACCGAACAGGGCCTCTAATTCACCCCTCCACTTT. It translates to CASSPPNRASNSPLHF.

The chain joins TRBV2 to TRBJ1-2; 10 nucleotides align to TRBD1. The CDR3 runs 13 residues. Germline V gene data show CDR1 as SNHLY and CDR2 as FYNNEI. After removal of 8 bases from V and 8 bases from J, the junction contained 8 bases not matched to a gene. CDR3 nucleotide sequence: TGTGCCAGCGGTGGGGACAGGGGAGAGGGCTACACCTTC. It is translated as CASGGDRGEGYTF.

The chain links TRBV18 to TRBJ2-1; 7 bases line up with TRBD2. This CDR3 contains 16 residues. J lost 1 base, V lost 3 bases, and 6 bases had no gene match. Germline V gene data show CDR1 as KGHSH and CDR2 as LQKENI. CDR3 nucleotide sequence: TGTGCCAGCTCACCTTTTGGGGGGGGATCCTACAATGAGCAGTTCTTC. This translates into CASSPFGGGSYNEQFF. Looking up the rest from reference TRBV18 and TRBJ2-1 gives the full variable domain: NAGVMQNPRHLVRRRGQEARLRCSPMKGHSHVYWYRQLPEEGLKFMVYLQKENIIDESGMPKERFSAEFPKEGPSILRIQQVVRGDSAAYFCASSPFGGGSYNEQFFGPGTRLTVL.

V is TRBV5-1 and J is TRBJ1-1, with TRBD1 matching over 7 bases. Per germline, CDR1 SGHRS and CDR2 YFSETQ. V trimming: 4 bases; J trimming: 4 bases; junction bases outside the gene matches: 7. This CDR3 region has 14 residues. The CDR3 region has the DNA TGCGCCAGCAGCGGGAGACAGGGTGGCACTGAAGCTTTCTTT. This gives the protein CASSGRQGGTEAFF.